This paragraph reports one T cell receptor beta chain. The record originates from a study of OX40 agonist ivuxolimab in advanced cancers. Assay: immunoSEQ multiplex PCR; the TCRdb copy retains only in-frame clones and omits some. The sample includes 65,000 to 95,000 clones, about 84% seen only once; the top ten take 6.9%. The sequencing used CD4+ or CD8+ T cells sorted from blood, collected in a trial of the OX40 agonist ivuxolimab. The sequence was obtained from an adult with an advanced solid tumor such as melanoma, head and neck, liver or kidney cancer.

The DNA of the CDR3 is TGTGCCAGCAGTTACCTCGCGTCTAACTATGGCTACACCTTC. This sequence encodes CASSYLASNYGYTF. The V call is TRBV6-6, the J call TRBJ1-2; D remains ambiguous. The V end lost 2 bases, the J end lost 0 bases, and 7 bases lay between the germline ends. This CDR3 comprises 14 residues. Germline V gives CDR1 MNHNY, CDR2 SVGAGI (reference sequence).